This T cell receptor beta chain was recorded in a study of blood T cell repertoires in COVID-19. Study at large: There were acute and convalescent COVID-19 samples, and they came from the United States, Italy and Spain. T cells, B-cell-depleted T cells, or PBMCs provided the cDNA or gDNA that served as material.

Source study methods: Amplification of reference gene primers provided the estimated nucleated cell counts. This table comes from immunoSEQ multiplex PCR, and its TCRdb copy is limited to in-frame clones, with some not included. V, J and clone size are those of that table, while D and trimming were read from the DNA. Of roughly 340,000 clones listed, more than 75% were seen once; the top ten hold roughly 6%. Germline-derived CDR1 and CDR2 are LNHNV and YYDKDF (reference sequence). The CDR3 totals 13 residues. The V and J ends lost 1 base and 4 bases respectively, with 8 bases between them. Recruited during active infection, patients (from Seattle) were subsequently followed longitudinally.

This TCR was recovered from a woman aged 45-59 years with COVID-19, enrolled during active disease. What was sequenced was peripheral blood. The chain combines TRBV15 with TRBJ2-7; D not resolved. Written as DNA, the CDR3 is TGTGCCACCAGCAGAGTTGGCAATTACGAGCAGTACTTC. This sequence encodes CATSRVGNYEQYF.